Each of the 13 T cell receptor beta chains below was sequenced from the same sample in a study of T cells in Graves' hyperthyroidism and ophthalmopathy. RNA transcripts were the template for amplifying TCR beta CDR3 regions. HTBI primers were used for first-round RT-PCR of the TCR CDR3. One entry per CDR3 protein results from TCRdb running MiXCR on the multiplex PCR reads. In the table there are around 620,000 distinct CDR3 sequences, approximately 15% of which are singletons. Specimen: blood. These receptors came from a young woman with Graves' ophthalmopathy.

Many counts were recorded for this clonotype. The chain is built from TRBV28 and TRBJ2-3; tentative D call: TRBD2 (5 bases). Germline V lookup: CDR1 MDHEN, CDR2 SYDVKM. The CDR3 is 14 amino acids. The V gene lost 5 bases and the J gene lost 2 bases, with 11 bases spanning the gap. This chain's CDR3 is CASSATGYTDTQYF. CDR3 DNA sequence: TGTGCCAGCAGTGCGACGGGATACACAGATACGCAGTATTTT.

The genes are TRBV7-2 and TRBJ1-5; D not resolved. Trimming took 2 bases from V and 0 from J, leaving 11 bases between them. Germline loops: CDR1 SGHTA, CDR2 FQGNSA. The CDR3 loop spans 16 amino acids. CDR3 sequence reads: CASSLSGLNSNQPQHF. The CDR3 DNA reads TGTGCCAGCAGCTTATCTGGATTAAATAGCAATCAGCCCCAGCATTTT. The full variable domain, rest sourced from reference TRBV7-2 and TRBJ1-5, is GAGVSQSPSNKVTEKGKDVELRCDPISGHTALYWYRQSLGQGLEFLIYFQGNSAPDKSGLPSDRFSAERTGGSVSTLTIQRTQQEDSAVYLCASSLSGLNSNQPQHFGDGTRLSIL.

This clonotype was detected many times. The CDR3 loop is CASSPTGRQGHTGELFF. In nucleotides, the CDR3 is TGTGCCAGCAGCCCTACCGGACGACAGGGTCACACCGGGGAGCTGTTTTTT. This chain joins TRBV11-1 and TRBJ2-2; 7 bases map to TRBD1. The length of the CDR3 is 17 residues. Trimming cost V 5 bases and J 3 bases; bases outside gene matches: 12. Germline lookup yields CDR1 SGHAT and CDR2 FQDESV (reference sequence).

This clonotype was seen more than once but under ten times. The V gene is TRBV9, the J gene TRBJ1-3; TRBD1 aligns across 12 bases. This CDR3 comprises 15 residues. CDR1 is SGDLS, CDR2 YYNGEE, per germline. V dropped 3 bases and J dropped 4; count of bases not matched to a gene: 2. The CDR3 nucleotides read TGTGCCAGCAGCGCCGGGACAGGGGGCGGAAACACCATATATTTT. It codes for CASSAGTGGGNTIYF.

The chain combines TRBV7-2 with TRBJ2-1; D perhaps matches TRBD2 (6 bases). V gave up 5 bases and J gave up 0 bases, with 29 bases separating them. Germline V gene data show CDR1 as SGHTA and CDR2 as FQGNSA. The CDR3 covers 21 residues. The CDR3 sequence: CASSPFRPAGVGPSSYNEQFF. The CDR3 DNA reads TGTGCCAGCAGCCCCTTTAGGCCAGCGGGCGTTGGCCCGAGCTCCTACAATGAGCAGTTCTTC. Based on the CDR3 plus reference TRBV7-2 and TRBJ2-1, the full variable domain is GAGVSQSPSNKVTEKGKDVELRCDPISGHTALYWYRQSLGQGLEFLIYFQGNSAPDKSGLPSDRFSAERTGGSVSTLTIQRTQQEDSAVYLCASSPFRPAGVGPSSYNEQFFGPGTRLTVL.

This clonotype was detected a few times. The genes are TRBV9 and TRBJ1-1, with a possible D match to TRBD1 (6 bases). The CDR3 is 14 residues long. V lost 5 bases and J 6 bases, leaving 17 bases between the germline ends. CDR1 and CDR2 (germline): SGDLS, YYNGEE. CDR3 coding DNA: TGTGCCAGCAGGGGGGCAGAGGTAGGTTCTGAAGCTTTCTTT. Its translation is CASRGAEVGSEAFF.

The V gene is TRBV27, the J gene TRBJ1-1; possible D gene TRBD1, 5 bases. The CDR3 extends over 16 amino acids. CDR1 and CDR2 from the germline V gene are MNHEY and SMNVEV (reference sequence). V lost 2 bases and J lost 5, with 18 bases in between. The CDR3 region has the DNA TGTGCCAGCAGTTTAATAGGGGCCGGGCAGGAGACTGAAGCTTTCTTT. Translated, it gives CASSLIGAGQETEAFF.

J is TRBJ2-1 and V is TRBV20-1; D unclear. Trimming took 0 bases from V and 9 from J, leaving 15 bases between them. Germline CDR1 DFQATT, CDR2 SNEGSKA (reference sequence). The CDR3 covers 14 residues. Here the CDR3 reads CSARDLRFLIEQFF. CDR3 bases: TGCAGTGCTAGAGATCTTCGTTTCCTTATTGAGCAGTTCTTC.

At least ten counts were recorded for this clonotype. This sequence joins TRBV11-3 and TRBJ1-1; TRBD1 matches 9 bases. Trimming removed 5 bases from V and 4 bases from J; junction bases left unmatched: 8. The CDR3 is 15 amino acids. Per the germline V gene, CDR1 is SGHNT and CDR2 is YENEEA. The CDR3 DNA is TGTGCCAGCAGCCCTACAGGGGGCGCGGCCACTGAAGCTTTCTTT. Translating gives CASSPTGGAATEAFF.

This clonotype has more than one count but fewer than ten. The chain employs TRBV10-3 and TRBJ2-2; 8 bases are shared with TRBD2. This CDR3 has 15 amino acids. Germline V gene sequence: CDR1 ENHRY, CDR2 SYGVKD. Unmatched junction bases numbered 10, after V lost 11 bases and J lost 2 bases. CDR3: CAVIFSGANTGELFF. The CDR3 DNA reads TGTGCCGTCATCTTTAGCGGGGCAAACACCGGGGAGCTGTTTTTT.

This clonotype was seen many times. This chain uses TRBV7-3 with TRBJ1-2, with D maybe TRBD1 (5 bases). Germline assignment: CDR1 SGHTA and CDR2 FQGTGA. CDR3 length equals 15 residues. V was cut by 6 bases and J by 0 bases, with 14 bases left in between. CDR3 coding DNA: TGTGCCAGCAGGCCCGGAGGGACCGCTAACTATGGCTACACCTTC. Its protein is CASRPGGTANYGYTF.

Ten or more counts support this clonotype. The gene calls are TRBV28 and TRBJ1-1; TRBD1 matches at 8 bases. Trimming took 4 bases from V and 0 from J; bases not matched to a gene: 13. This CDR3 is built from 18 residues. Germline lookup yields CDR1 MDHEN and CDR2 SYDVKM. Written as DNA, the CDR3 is TGTGCCAGCAGTTCCTCCGGGACAGGACCTATCTTGAACACTGAAGCTTTCTTT. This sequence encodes CASSSSGTGPILNTEAFF. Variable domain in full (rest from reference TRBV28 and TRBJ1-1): DVKVTQSSRYLVKRTGEKVFLECVQDMDHENMFWYRQDPGLGLRLIYFSYDVKMKEKGDIPEGYSVSREKKERFSLILESASTNQTSMYLCASSSSGTGPILNTEAFFGQGTRLTVV.

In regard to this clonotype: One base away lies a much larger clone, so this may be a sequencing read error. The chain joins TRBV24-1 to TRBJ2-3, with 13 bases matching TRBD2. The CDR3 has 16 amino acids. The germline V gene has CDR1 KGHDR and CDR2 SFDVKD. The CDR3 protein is CATGTSGITSTDAQYF. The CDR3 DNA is TGTGCCACCGGGACTAGCGGGATTACTAGCACAGATGCGCAGTATTTT.